These 22 T cell receptor beta chains came from one sample sequenced in a study of CD8+ T cells in alopecia areata. Regarding treatment: oral pan-JAK inhibitor, 5-10 mg twice daily. TCR sequencing used cDNA made by reverse transcription of extracted RNA. The table came from immunoSEQ multiplex PCR; TCRdb's copy has only in-frame clones and leaves some out. This sample has 75,000 to 80,000 clones, with roughly 66% found just once. Sample: CD8+ T cells sorted from blood, taken at week 24, from a patient treated with tofacitinib. Receptors originate from a human donor with alopecia areata.

This clone has a handful of counts. This sequence joins TRBV27 and TRBJ1-5, with D unclear. The CDR3 spans 13 residues. Germline-derived CDR1 and CDR2 are MNHEY and SMNVEV (reference sequence). Trimming shortened V by 6 bases and J by 1 base, and 7 bases separated the two germline ends. The CDR3 spells CASRETSNQPQHF. In nucleotides, the CDR3 is TGTGCCAGCAGGGAGACAAGCAATCAGCCCCAGCATTTT.

The chain has TRBV5-6 and TRBJ2-7; 7 bases agree with TRBD2. V was pared by 1 base and J by 4 bases, with 14 bases of the junction left unmatched. CDR1 SGHDT and CDR2 YYEEEE come from the germline V gene. The CDR3 is 17 amino acids. Here the CDR3 DNA reads TGTGCCAGCAGCTTGCGTGGGGGAGGGCCGAGGCATTACGAGCAGTACTTC. Protein: CASSLRGGGPRHYEQYF. Drawing the rest from reference TRBV5-6 and TRBJ2-7, the complete variable domain is DAGVTQSPTHLIKTRGQQVTLRCSPKSGHDTVSWYQQALGQGPQFIFQYYEEEERQRGNFPDRFSGHQFPNYSSELNVNALLLGDSALYLCASSLRGGGPRHYEQYFGPGTRLTVT.

In this sample, this clone turned up a few times. The chain recombines TRBV5-6 with TRBJ2-1; D not certain. CDR3 length: 17 amino acids. The germline gives CDR1 SGHDT, CDR2 YYEEEE. The V and J ends lost 2 bases and 2 bases respectively, with 17 bases between them. The CDR3 loop reads CASSFGSSFAPYNEQFF. The CDR3 coding sequence is TGTGCCAGCAGCTTCGGATCGTCCTTCGCCCCCTACAATGAGCAGTTCTTC.

The chain recombines TRBV23-1 with TRBJ2-5; 8 bases line up with TRBD1. TRBV23-1 is flagged as an ORF with uncertain function. CDR3 length: 16 amino acids. The J segment lost 5 bases and the V segment lost 2 bases, leaving 10 bases of the junction unmatched. CDR3 in amino acids: CASSQGGRGRDETQYF. In DNA, the CDR3 is TGCGCCAGCAGTCAAGGTGGCAGGGGGCGCGATGAGACCCAGTACTTC.

This clone was seen a single time. This chain links TRBV7-9 with TRBJ2-7; possible D gene TRBD1, 6 bases. Trimming took 7 bases from V and 3 from J, leaving 13 bases between them. Germline V gives CDR1 SEHNR, CDR2 FQNEAQ (reference sequence). The CDR3 covers 13 residues. The CDR3 region is CASTPGTLYEQYF. Here the CDR3 DNA reads TGTGCCAGCACTCCCGGGACACTCTACGAGCAGTACTTC.

This sequence joins TRBV19 and TRBJ2-1; D not resolved. CDR3 length: 13 amino acids. With 1 base removed from V and 5 bases from J, the gap between germline ends came to 6 bases. Germline V gene sequence: CDR1 LNHDA, CDR2 SQIVND (reference sequence). Here the CDR3 DNA reads TGTGCCAGTAGTATAGGCGAGAACAATGAGCAGTTCTTC. Amino acids: CASSIGENNEQFF.

This clone occurred once. The V call is TRBV9, the J call TRBJ2-1; 13 nucleotides match TRBD2. J lost 8 bases, V lost 2 bases, and 10 bases had no gene match. CDR1 is SGDLS and CDR2 is YYNGEE in the germline V gene. The length of the CDR3 is 17 residues. The CDR3 sequence: CASSVDETSGGAYEQFF. CDR3 bases: TGTGCCAGCAGCGTCGACGAAACTAGCGGGGGGGCCTATGAGCAGTTCTTC.

The genes are TRBV7-9 and TRBJ2-1; D unclear. With 1 base removed from V and 7 bases from J, the gap between germline ends came to 5 bases. CDR1 is SEHNR, CDR2 FQNEAQ, per germline (reference sequence). The CDR3 is made up of 12 amino acids. The CDR3 reads CASSLEGNEQFF. The DNA of the CDR3 is TGTGCCAGCAGCTTAGAAGGGAATGAGCAGTTCTTC.

This chain connects TRBV4-1 to TRBJ2-7, with a tentative D call TRBD2 (5 bases). Germline lookup yields CDR1 MGHRA and CDR2 YSYEKL. V lost 1 base and J 4 bases, leaving 14 bases between the germline ends. This CDR3 contains 15 residues. CDR3 DNA sequence: TGCGCCAGCAGCCAAGTGGTGGGAGTTGGGTACGAGCAGTACTTC. Encoded protein: CASSQVVGVGYEQYF.

V is TRBV5-1 and J is TRBJ2-7, with 11 bases aligning to TRBD2. The V gene's germline CDR1 is SGHRS and CDR2 YFSETQ. J was trimmed by 5 bases and V by 1 base; bases with no gene match: 11. This CDR3 spans 17 amino acids. The CDR3 loop reads CASSLSLAGGYPDEQYF. CDR3 in DNA: TGCGCCAGCAGCTTGTCTCTAGCGGGAGGTTATCCGGACGAGCAGTACTTC.

The genes are TRBV25-1 and TRBJ2-7; no reliable D call. The germline V and J ends were trimmed by 0 bases and 5 bases, with 8 bases remaining between them. Germline V CDR1 and CDR2: MGHDK, SYGVNS. CDR3 length equals 13 residues. In DNA, the CDR3 is TGTGCCAGCAGTGAATATACGCTCGACGAGCAGTACTTC. Translating it yields CASSEYTLDEQYF.

V usage is TRBV25-1 and J usage is TRBJ1-2; TRBD1 is a possible D gene (6 bases). Trimming removed 8 bases at V and 3 bases at J, with 13 bases between. The germline CDR1 and CDR2 sequences are MGHDK and SYGVNS. The CDR3 spans 13 residues. CDR3 nucleotides: TGTGCCAGCCAAGGAGGGGGAGACTATGGCTACACCTTC. This gives the protein CASQGGGDYGYTF.

This chain connects TRBV11-1 to TRBJ2-5; TRBD1 aligns across 10 bases. V was pared by 4 bases and J by 5 bases, with 7 bases of the junction left unmatched. The CDR3 totals 15 residues. Per germline, CDR1 SGHAT and CDR2 FQDESV (reference sequence). The chain's CDR3 is CASSSGTGVRETQYF. The CDR3 DNA follows: TGTGCCAGCAGCTCCGGGACAGGGGTTCGGGAGACCCAGTACTTC.

J is TRBJ2-5 and V is TRBV27, with 9 nucleotides matching TRBD1. The J call is doubtful: the DNA matches TRBJ2-7 better. The CDR3 totals 12 residues. Germline lookup yields CDR1 MNHEY and CDR2 SMNVEV (reference sequence). CDR3 DNA: TGTGCCAGCGGGGGACAGGGCCCCGAGCAGTACTTC. This encodes CASGGQGPEQYF.

In this sample, this clone turned up a few times. J is TRBJ2-7 and V is TRBV28, with a tentative D call TRBD2 (6 bases). The CDR3 has 14 residues. CDR1 MDHEN and CDR2 SYDVKM come from the germline V gene. The V and J ends lost 6 bases and 0 bases respectively, with 12 bases between them. CDR3 nucleotides: TGTGCCAGCAGGGTGGCTAGCGCCTCCTACGAGCAGTACTTC. It encodes CASRVASASYEQYF.

CDR3: CASSLHGRAVGDTQYF. In DNA form, the CDR3 reads TGTGCCAGCAGCTTACACGGGAGGGCCGTCGGAGATACGCAGTATTTT. The gene calls are TRBV7-9 and TRBJ2-3; TRBD2 matches 8 bases. Germline V lookup: CDR1 SEHNR, CDR2 FQNEAQ (reference sequence). The CDR3 loop spans 16 amino acids. V dropped 2 bases and J dropped 5; count of bases not matched to a gene: 9.

J is TRBJ2-2 and V is TRBV27; 8 bases align to TRBD2. V dropped 6 bases and J dropped 5; count of bases not matched to a gene: 14. Germline loops: CDR1 MNHEY, CDR2 SMNVEV (reference sequence). The CDR3 covers 17 residues. The CDR3 protein is CASSPPDSGVGTGELFF. In DNA, the CDR3 is TGTGCCAGCAGCCCCCCTGATAGCGGGGTAGGGACCGGGGAGCTGTTTTTT.

The gene calls are TRBV27 and TRBJ1-2, with 7 bases lining up with TRBD1. Germline CDR1 and CDR2: MNHEY and SMNVEV (reference sequence). This CDR3 contains 15 residues. The V gene end was trimmed by 3 bases and the J gene end by 4 bases; junction bases not matched to a gene: 8. The CDR3 DNA reads TGTGCCAGCAGTTTTGCAGGGGGTATCGCCTATGGCTACACCTTC. Translating gives CASSFAGGIAYGYTF.

This rearrangement joins TRBV7-2 to TRBJ1-4; 7 bases line up with TRBD1. The V gene end was trimmed by 4 bases and the J gene end by 0 bases; junction bases not matched to a gene: 2. The CDR3 has 15 amino acids. Germline lookup yields CDR1 SGHTA and CDR2 FQGNSA. The CDR3 coding sequence is TGTGCCAGCAGCTCCCAGGGGGCAACTAATGAAAAACTGTTTTTT. It encodes CASSSQGATNEKLFF.

This chain uses TRBV27 with TRBJ2-1; D gene uncertain. CDR3 size: 13 residues. V was shortened by 2 bases and J by 4 bases, with 6 bases between the two germline ends. Germline lookup yields CDR1 MNHEY and CDR2 SMNVEV (reference sequence). The CDR3 is CASSLASYNEQFF. CDR3 nucleotide sequence: TGTGCCAGCAGTTTAGCTTCTTACAATGAGCAGTTCTTC.

The CDR3 here is CASSVDPGQSNYGYTF. The CDR3 coding sequence is TGTGCCAGCAGCGTAGATCCGGGACAGAGTAACTATGGCTACACCTTC. This chain joins TRBV9 and TRBJ1-2; 7 bases line up with TRBD1. In germline, CDR1 is SGDLS, CDR2 YYNGEE. The CDR3 is 16 amino acids. The V segment lost 0 bases and the J segment 1 base; nucleotides outside the gene matches: 6.

This clone occurred once. The chain links TRBV4-3 to TRBJ1-1; the D is unclear. Germline-derived CDR1 and CDR2 are LGHNA and YSLEER. V was trimmed by 0 bases and J by 0 bases, leaving 5 bases between them. The CDR3 is 14 residues long. CDR3 amino acids: CASSQDRLNTEAFF. The CDR3 nucleotides read TGCGCCAGCAGCCAAGACAGGCTGAACACTGAAGCTTTCTTT.